The source of this TCR beta chain is a study of PD-1 blockade in classical Hodgkin lymphoma. As regards this clone: Its matching antigen is unknown.

Between the trimmed V and J ends, which lost 3 bases and 6 bases, there was a span of 11 bases. This CDR3 region has 13 residues. In germline, CDR1 is SGHTA, CDR2 FQGNSA. Time point reported: cycle 4 day 1 (C4D1), after less than seven weeks of nivolumab. All patients experienced relapse after autologous stem cell transplantation, and brentuximab vedotin exposure was variable. Researchers report purifying CD4+ T cells from thawed PBMCs by magnetic negative selection. Some clones are missing from TCRdb's copy, which holds only in-frame ones; the method was immunoSEQ multiplex PCR. The top ten clones hold roughly 0.57% of a sample with roughly 30,000 clones, approximately 80% of them seen once. Study-level results: Lower baseline TCR diversity was reported for newly diagnosed patients than for healthy donors. With CD4+ cells, TCR diversity rose significantly by C4D1, but not with CD8+ cells. Repertoire differences have undefined causes, possibly disease activity or prior therapy.

This chain uses TRBV7-2 with TRBJ1-2; D unresolved. The source material was CD4+ T cells from blood, sampled before the fourth cycle of nivolumab. The receptor was derived from a human donor with classical Hodgkin lymphoma. The CDR3 nucleotides read TGTGCCAGCAGCTTTAATGGAGGAAATGGCTACACCTTC. Amino acids: CASSFNGGNGYTF.